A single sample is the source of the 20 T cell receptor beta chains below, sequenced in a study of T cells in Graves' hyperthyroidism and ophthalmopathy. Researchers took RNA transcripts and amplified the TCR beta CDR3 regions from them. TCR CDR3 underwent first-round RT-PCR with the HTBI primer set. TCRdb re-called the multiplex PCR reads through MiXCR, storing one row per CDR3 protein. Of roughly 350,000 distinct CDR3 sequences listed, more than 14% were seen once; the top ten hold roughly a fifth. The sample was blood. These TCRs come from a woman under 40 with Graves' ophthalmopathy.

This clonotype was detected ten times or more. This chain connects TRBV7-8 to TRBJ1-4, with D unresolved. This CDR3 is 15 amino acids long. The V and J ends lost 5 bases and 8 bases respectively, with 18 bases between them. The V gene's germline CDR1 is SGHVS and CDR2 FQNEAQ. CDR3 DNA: TGTGCCAGCAGCCCTCTAGGTGGACGGGCGGAAAAACTGTTTTTT. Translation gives CASSPLGGRAEKLFF.

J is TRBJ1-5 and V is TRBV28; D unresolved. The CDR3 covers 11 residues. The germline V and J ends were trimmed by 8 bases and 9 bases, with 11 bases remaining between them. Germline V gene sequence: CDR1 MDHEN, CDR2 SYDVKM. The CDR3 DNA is TGTGCCAGCGGTCCTCCGGGGCCCCAGCATTTT. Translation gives CASGPPGPQHF.

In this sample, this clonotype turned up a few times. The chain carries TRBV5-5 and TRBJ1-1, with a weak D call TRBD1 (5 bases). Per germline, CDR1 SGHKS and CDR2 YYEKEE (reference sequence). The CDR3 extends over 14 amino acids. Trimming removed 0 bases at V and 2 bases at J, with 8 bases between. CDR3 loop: CASSLARVNTEAFF. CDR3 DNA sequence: TGTGCCAGCAGCTTGGCCAGGGTTAACACTGAAGCTTTCTTT.

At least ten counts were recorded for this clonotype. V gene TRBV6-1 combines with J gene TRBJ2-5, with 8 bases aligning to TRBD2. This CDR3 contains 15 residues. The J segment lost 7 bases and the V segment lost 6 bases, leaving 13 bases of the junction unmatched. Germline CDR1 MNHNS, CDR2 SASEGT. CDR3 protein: CASSPPGGLVRTQYF. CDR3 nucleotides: TGTGCCAGCAGCCCCCCGGGGGGACTAGTAAGGACCCAGTACTTC.

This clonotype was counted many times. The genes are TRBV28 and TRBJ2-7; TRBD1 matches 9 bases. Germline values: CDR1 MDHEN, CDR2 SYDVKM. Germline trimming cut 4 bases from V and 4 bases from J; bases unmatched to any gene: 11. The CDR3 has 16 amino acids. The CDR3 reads CASSSFRDRVVYEQYF. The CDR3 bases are TGTGCCAGCAGTTCCTTCCGGGACAGGGTGGTGTACGAGCAGTACTTC. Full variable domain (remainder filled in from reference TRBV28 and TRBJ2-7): DVKVTQSSRYLVKRTGEKVFLECVQDMDHENMFWYRQDPGLGLRLIYFSYDVKMKEKGDIPEGYSVSREKKERFSLILESASTNQTSMYLCASSSFRDRVVYEQYFGPGTRLTVT.

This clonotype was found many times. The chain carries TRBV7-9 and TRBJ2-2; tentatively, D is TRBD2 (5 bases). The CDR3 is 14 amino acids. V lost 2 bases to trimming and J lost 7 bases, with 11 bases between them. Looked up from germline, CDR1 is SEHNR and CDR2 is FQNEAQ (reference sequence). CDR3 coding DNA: TGTGCCAGCAGCTTACTCACCCGGGGCGGGGAGCTGTTTTTT. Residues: CASSLLTRGGELFF.

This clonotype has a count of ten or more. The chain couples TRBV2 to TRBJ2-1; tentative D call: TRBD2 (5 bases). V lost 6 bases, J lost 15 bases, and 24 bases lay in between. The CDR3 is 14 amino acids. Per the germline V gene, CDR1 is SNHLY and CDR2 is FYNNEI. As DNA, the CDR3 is TGTGCCAGCAGGTCCTGGGGTAGCGTAGGGAGCTTGTTCTTC. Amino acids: CASRSWGSVGSLFF. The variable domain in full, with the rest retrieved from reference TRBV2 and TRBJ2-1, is EPEVTQTPSHQVTQMGQEVILRCVPISNHLYFYWYRQILGQKVEFLVSFYNNEISEKSEIFDDQFSVERPDGSNFTLKIRSTKLEDSAMYFCASRSWGSVGSLFFGPGTRLTVL.

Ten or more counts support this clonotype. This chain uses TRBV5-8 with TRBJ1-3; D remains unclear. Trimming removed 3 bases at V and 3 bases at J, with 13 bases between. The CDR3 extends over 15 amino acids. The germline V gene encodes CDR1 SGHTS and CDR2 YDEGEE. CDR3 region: CASSSGVGSGNTIYF. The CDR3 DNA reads TGTGCCAGCAGCTCCGGAGTGGGAAGTGGAAACACCATATATTTT.

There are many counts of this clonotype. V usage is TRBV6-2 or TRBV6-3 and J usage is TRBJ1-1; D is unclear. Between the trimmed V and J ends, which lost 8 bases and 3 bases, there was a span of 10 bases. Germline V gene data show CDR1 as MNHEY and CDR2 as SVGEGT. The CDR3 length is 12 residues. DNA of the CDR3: TGTGCCAGCGCGGGAATCGACACTGAAGCTTTCTTT. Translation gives CASAGIDTEAFF.

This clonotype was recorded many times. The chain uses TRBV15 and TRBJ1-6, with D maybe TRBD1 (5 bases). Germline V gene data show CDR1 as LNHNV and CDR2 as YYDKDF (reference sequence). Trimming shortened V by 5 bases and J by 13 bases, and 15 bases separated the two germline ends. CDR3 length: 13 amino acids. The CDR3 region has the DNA TGTGCCACCAGCGGCGACAGCCCAGCTCCCCTCCACTTT. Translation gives CATSGDSPAPLHF.

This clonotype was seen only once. The CDR3, as DNA: TGTGCCAGTAGTATAGGGGACATTAGCAATCAGCCCCAGCATTTT. Residues: CASSIGDISNQPQHF. The chain joins TRBV19 to TRBJ1-5, with D maybe TRBD1 (6 bases). The CDR3 totals 15 residues. Looked up from germline, CDR1 is LNHDA and CDR2 is SQIVND (reference sequence). Trimming shortened V by 1 base and J by 0 bases, and 7 bases separated the two germline ends.

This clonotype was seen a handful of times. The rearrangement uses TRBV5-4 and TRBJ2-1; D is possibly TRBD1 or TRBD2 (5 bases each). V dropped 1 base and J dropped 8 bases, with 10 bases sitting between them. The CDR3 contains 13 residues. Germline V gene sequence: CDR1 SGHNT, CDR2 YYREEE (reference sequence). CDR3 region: CASSLRGSDEQFF. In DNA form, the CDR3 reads TGTGCCAGCAGCTTGAGGGGTAGCGATGAGCAGTTCTTC.

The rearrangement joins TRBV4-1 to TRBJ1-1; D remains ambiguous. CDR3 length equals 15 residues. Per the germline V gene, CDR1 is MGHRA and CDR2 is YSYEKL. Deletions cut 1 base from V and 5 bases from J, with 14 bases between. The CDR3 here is CASSQVSWGQTEAFF. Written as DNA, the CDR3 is TGCGCCAGCAGCCAAGTTAGCTGGGGTCAGACTGAAGCTTTCTTT.

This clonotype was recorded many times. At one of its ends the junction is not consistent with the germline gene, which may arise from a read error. This chain's CDR3 is CASSLAPGDLSHEQYF. The CDR3 DNA reads as TGCGCCAGCAGCTTGGCCCCAGGCGATCTCTCCCACGAGCAGTACTTC. The V gene is TRBV5-1, the J gene TRBJ2-7; no clear D gene. CDR1 and CDR2 (germline): SGHRS, YFSETQ. This CDR3 is 16 amino acids long.

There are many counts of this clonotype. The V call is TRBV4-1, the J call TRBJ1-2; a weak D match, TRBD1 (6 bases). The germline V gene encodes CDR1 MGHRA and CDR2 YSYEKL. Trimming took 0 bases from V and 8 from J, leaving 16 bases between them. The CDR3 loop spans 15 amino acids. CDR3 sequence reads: CASSQDRGELRGYTF. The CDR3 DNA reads TGCGCCAGCAGCCAAGATAGGGGGGAATTGCGAGGCTACACCTTC.

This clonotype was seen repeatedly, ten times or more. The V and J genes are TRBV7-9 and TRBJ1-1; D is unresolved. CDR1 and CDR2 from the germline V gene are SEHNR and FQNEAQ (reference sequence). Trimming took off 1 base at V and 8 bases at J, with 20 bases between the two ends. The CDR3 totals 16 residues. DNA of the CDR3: TGTGCCAGCAGCTTAGGATCCCTGAGGAGAAGGGCCGAAGCTTTCTTT. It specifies CASSLGSLRRRAEAFF.

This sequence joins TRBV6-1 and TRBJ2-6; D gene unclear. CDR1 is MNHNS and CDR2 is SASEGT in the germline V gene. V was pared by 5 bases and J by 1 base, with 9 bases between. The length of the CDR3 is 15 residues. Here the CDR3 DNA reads TGTGCCAGCAGTTACAGTCAGTCTGGGGCCAACGTCCTGACTTTC. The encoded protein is CASSYSQSGANVLTF.

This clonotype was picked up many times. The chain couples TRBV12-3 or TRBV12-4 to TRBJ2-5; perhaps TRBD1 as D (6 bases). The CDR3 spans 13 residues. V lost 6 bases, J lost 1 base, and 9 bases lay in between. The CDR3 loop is CASRRTAQETQYF. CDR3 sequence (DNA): TGTGCCAGCAGAAGGACAGCCCAAGAGACCCAGTACTTC.

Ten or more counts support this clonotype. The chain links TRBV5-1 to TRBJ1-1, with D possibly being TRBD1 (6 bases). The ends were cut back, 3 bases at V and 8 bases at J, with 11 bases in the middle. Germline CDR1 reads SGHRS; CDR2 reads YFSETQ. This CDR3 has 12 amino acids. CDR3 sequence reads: CASSWTGQEAFF. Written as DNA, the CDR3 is TGCGCCAGCAGCTGGACGGGACAAGAAGCTTTCTTT.

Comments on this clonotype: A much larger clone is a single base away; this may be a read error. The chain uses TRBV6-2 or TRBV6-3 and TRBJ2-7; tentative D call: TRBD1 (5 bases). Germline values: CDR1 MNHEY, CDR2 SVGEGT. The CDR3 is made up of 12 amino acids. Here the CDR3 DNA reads TGTGCCAGCAGTGACTGGGGCTACGAGCAGCACTTC. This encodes CASSDWGYEQHF.